This T cell receptor (beta chain) was documented in a study of spatial heterogeneity in lung cancer. Overall study: Detected beta-chain sequences consistently exceeded alpha-chain sequences. Points from the study as a whole: Blood contained ubiquitous expanded tumor TCRs more at resection than at follow-up.

Time point denoted: sample taken at primary tumor resection. Whole RNA from tumor, nontumor lung or frozen PBMC was sequenced unsorted. TCRdb redid the calling of the 5' RACE reads with MiXCR, one entry per CDR3 protein. The sample records roughly 80,000 distinct CDR3 sequences, approximately 8% being singletons. Germline CDR1 is LGHNA and CDR2 is YSLEER. V was pared by 3 bases and J by 7 bases, with 16 bases between. CDR3 length: 15 residues. With respect to this clonotype: Its specificity is unknown.

The sample consisted of PBMCs, taken at surgery. This TCR derives from a male donor with early-stage non-small cell lung cancer. This sequence joins TRBV4-3 and TRBJ2-1; D not resolved. The CDR3 nucleotides are TGCGCCAGCAGCCAGGCCGGCGTTGTGTTAAATGAGCAGTTCTTC. Encoded protein: CASSQAGVVLNEQFF.